The T cell receptor beta chain under discussion was sequenced for a study of molecular identifiers for immune sequencing clone quantification. The wider study: Four portions were sequenced after RNA from around 20,000 or 100,000 naive CD8 cells was split five ways in replicates.

In its sample, this clonotype was seen a few times. Listed TCR primers, together with previously described methods, were used for the bulk TCR libraries. TCRdb passed the PCR reads through MiXCR, listing each CDR3 protein once. The table lists fewer than 350,000 distinct CDR3 sequences, about 20% of them singletons. The CDR3 length is 18 residues. Germline V gene data show CDR1 as SGHVS and CDR2 as FNYEAQ. Trimming shortened V by 5 bases and J by 1 base, and 21 bases separated the two germline ends. CD8+CD4-CCR7+CD45RA+ cells were sorted as naive CD8 T cells. This clonotype was obtained from a human donor in good health. Some libraries in this study had Jurkat cell RNA spiked in. The sample consisted of naive CD8+ T cells from blood, with Jurkat cell RNA spiked in. Regarding subset: FACS-sorted CD8+CD4-CCR7+CD45RA+ naive T cells. The V call is TRBV7-6, the J call TRBJ1-5; tentatively, D is TRBD1 (5 bases). This CDR3 reads CASSTHSRGRGSNQPQHF. Here the CDR3 DNA reads TGTGCCAGCAGCACGCACTCCCGGGGCCGGGGAAGCAATCAGCCCCAGCATTTT.